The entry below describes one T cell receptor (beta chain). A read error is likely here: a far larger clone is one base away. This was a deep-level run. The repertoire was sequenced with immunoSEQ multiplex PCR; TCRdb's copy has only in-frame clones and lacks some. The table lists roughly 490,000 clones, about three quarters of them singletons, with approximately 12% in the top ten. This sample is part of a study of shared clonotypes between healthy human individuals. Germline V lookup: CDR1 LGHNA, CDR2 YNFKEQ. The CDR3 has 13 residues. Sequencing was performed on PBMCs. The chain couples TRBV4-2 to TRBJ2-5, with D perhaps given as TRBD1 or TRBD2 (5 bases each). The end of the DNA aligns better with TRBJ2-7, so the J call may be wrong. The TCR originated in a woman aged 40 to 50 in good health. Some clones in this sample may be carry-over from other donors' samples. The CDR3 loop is CASRRDLNSEQYF. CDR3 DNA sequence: TGTGCCAGCAGAAGGGACCTCAATTCCGAGCAGTACTTC.